These 21 T cell receptor beta chains came from one sample sequenced in a study of PD-1 blockade in mismatch repair-deficient tumors. Here immunoSEQ multiplex PCR was the method, and the copy in TCRdb shows in-frame clones only, minus some. The data hold 77,000 or so clones, with about four fifths observed a single time. The sample here was peripheral blood, taken 44 weeks after starting pembrolizumab. Every receptor here comes from an adult with mismatch repair-deficient cancer.

V gene TRBV6-1 combines with J gene TRBJ1-4, with D maybe TRBD1 (5 bases). The V gene's germline CDR1 is MNHNS and CDR2 SASEGT. V was trimmed by 7 bases and J by 8 bases, leaving 17 bases between them. This CDR3 region has 14 residues. In DNA, the CDR3 is TGTGCCAGCACCACAGGAGGGGCCGGGGAAAAACTGTTTTTT. Translated: CASTTGGAGEKLFF.

The rearrangement uses TRBV13 and TRBJ1-5; D call uncertain. Germline V gene data show CDR1 as PRHDT and CDR2 as FYEKMQ (reference sequence). Trimming shortened V by 5 bases and J by 6 bases, and 8 bases separated the two germline ends. The CDR3 is 12 amino acids. CDR3 nucleotide sequence: TGTGCCAGCAGCAGCGGCGGTCAGCCCCAGCATTTT. This translates into CASSSGGQPQHF.

The CDR3 loop reads CASSLRRTQIANTGELFF. DNA of the CDR3: TGTGCCAGCAGCTTAAGGAGGACACAGATCGCGAACACCGGGGAGCTGTTTTTT. The V gene is TRBV5-4, the J gene TRBJ2-2; D may correspond to TRBD1 or TRBD2 (5 bases each). Germline V lookup: CDR1 SGHNT, CDR2 YYREEE (reference sequence). The CDR3 spans 18 residues. The germline V and J ends were trimmed by 2 bases and 0 bases, with 17 bases remaining between them.

The V gene is TRBV14, the J gene TRBJ2-3; 7 nucleotides line up with TRBD2. CDR1 SGHDN and CDR2 FVKESK come from the germline V gene. The V gene end was trimmed by 4 bases and the J gene end by 7 bases; junction bases not matched to a gene: 8. The CDR3 loop spans 14 amino acids. The CDR3 DNA is TGTGCCAGCAGCCGCAGCGGGGATCGAAATACGCAGTATTTT. Protein sequence: CASSRSGDRNTQYF.

This clone was seen a single time. The CDR3 region is CASSHLLGGQDEKLFF. The DNA of the CDR3 is TGTGCCAGCAGCCATCTCCTAGGGGGGCAGGATGAAAAACTGTTTTTT. The V call is TRBV14, the J call TRBJ1-4, with TRBD1 as a possible D gene (6 bases). The germline V gene has CDR1 SGHDN and CDR2 FVKESK. CDR3 length equals 16 residues. Trimming removed 3 bases from V and 6 bases from J, with 17 bases in between.

V is TRBV5-4 and J is TRBJ1-1; 7 bases agree with TRBD1. The CDR3 covers 13 residues. V shed 6 bases and J 4 bases; nucleotides not matched to a gene: 6. Germline V gives CDR1 SGHNT, CDR2 YYREEE (reference sequence). The CDR3 nucleotides read TGTGCCAGCATCTCGGGACAGTCCACTGAAGCTTTCTTT. The encoded protein is CASISGQSTEAFF.

The chain uses TRBV29-1 and TRBJ2-1; the match to TRBD2 covers 7 bases. The V and J ends lost 7 bases and 9 bases, in that order; junction bases with no gene match: 9. The CDR3 loop spans 12 amino acids. The V gene's germline CDR1 is SQVTM and CDR2 ANQGSEA. In DNA, the CDR3 is TGCAGCGCCGATCGGGGGGTTGGTGAGCAGTTCTTC. Protein product: CSADRGVGEQFF.

The V and J genes are TRBV28 and TRBJ1-1; 7 bases line up with TRBD1. The CDR3 runs 13 residues. In germline, CDR1 is MDHEN, CDR2 SYDVKM. Trimming cost V 4 bases and J 9 bases; bases outside gene matches: 8. The CDR3 nucleotides read TGTGCCAGCAGTTCACATCTACAGGGGAAAGCTTTCTTT. Protein product: CASSSHLQGKAFF.

This clone was observed a handful of times. This chain connects TRBV4-3 to TRBJ2-7; 7 bases are a match to TRBD2. There are 15 residues in the CDR3. V was clipped by 4 bases and J by 1 base; unmatched bases: 7. From germline, CDR1 is LGHNA and CDR2 YSLEER. CDR3 DNA: TGCGCCAGCAGCCCGTCGGGGGGAAGGTCCTACGAGCAGTACTTC. It is translated as CASSPSGGRSYEQYF.

The chain has TRBV23-1 and TRBJ2-5, with a possible D match to TRBD1 (6 bases). TRBV23-1 is reported as an ORF; its role is uncertain. Trimming removed 4 bases at V and 5 bases at J, with 26 bases between. The CDR3 length is 18 residues. The CDR3 loop is CASSPYWFEGVTPETQYF. The CDR3 bases are TGCGCCAGCAGTCCCTACTGGTTCGAGGGGGTAACTCCGGAGACCCAGTACTTC.

The J gene is TRBJ1-5, the V gene TRBV5-8; D unresolved. In germline, CDR1 is SGHTS, CDR2 YDEGEE. This CDR3 is built from 16 residues. V was clipped by 7 bases and J by 0 bases, with 17 bases between them. The CDR3 spells CASGVRVAASNQPQHF. CDR3 DNA: TGTGCCAGCGGGGTAAGGGTCGCGGCTAGCAATCAGCCCCAGCATTTT.

This chain uses TRBV6-1 with TRBJ1-1; TRBD1 is a possible D gene (6 bases). The CDR3 extends over 11 amino acids. Trimming shortened V by 7 bases and J by 6 bases, and 9 bases separated the two germline ends. The germline gives CDR1 MNHNS, CDR2 SASEGT. The CDR3 sequence: CASTRGPEAFF. The DNA of the CDR3 is TGTGCCAGCACCAGGGGCCCTGAAGCTTTCTTT.

This clone was seen a few times. The chain has TRBV9 and TRBJ2-5, with D hard to call. With 0 bases removed from V and 3 bases from J, the gap between germline ends came to 9 bases. CDR3 size: 14 residues. The V gene's germline CDR1 is SGDLS and CDR2 YYNGEE. The CDR3 bases are TGTGCCAGCAGCGTAGGGCCCTTAGAAGAGACCCAGTACTTC. This sequence encodes CASSVGPLEETQYF.

The chain combines TRBV7-2 with TRBJ2-3; maybe TRBD2 (6 bases). The germline V and J ends were trimmed by 1 base and 0 bases, with 11 bases remaining between them. This CDR3 is built from 16 residues. Germline V CDR1 and CDR2: SGHTA, FQGNSA. CDR3 residues: CASSLGWLASTDTQYF. CDR3 bases: TGTGCCAGCAGCTTAGGTTGGCTAGCGAGCACAGATACGCAGTATTTT.

This clone appeared a few times. V and J are TRBV15 and TRBJ2-7; D possibly uses TRBD1 or TRBD2 (5 bases each). Trimming removed 1 base from V and 1 base from J, with 14 bases in between. The CDR3 loop spans 16 amino acids. Germline V gene sequence: CDR1 LNHNV, CDR2 YYDKDF (reference sequence). CDR3 nucleotide sequence: TGTGCCACCAGCAGAGCTTCGGGGCCACGGTCCTACGAGCAGTACTTC. Encoded protein: CATSRASGPRSYEQYF.

The chain links TRBV10-3 to TRBJ2-3; 11 bases match TRBD2. V was clipped by 6 bases and J by 0 bases; unmatched bases: 5. Germline CDR1 is ENHRY and CDR2 is SYGVKD. The CDR3 spans 16 residues. The CDR3 bases are TGTGCCATCAGGACTAGCGGGACCGCTAGCACAGATACGCAGTATTTT. Protein sequence: CAIRTSGTASTDTQYF.

V gene TRBV11-2 combines with J gene TRBJ2-1; D may be TRBD1 (6 bases). Per germline, CDR1 SGHAT and CDR2 FQNNGV. Trimming stripped 5 bases from V and 5 bases from J, with 16 bases between. The CDR3 totals 15 residues. CDR3 DNA: TGTGCCAGCAGCCCCGACTGGACAGCCAACAATGAGCAGTTCTTC. Protein sequence: CASSPDWTANNEQFF.

This clone has just a few counts. The rearrangement uses TRBV7-9 and TRBJ2-7, with D tentatively TRBD2 (5 bases). CDR1 and CDR2 (germline): SEHNR, FQNEAQ (reference sequence). The CDR3 loop spans 13 amino acids. The V end was cut by 1 base, the J end by 8 bases, with 12 bases between. In nucleotides, the CDR3 is TGTGCCAGCAGCTTAGATAGTAGCGCTCAGCAGTACTTC. Its translation is CASSLDSSAQQYF.

The rearrangement uses TRBV19 and TRBJ1-2, with 10 bases identical to TRBD1. CDR1 LNHDA and CDR2 SQIVND come from the germline V gene (reference sequence). CDR3 length equals 15 residues. J lost 10 bases, V lost 1 base, and 9 bases had no gene match. The CDR3 DNA follows: TGTGCCAGTAGTATAGGGACCGGGACAGGGGACGTCTACACCTTC. Its protein product is CASSIGTGTGDVYTF. Full variable domain (outside the CDR3, taken from reference TRBV19 and TRBJ1-2): DGGITQSPKYLFRKEGQNVTLSCEQNLNHDAMYWYRQDPGQGLRLIYYSQIVNDFQKGDIAEGYSVSREKKESFPLTVTSAQKNPTAFYLCASSIGTGTGDVYTFGSGTRLTVV.

The chain has TRBV27 and TRBJ2-6; no definite D call. Germline V CDR1 and CDR2: MNHEY, SMNVEV (reference sequence). Deletions cut 4 bases from V and 1 base from J, with 14 bases between. The CDR3 has 17 residues. The CDR3: CASSSSRPLSGANVLTF. DNA of the CDR3: TGTGCCAGCAGTTCCAGCCGACCTCTATCTGGGGCCAACGTCCTGACTTTC.

This chain connects TRBV27 to TRBJ1-2; 7 bases fit TRBD1. V was clipped by 6 bases and J by 5 bases; unmatched bases: 12. The CDR3 loop spans 15 amino acids. CDR1 and CDR2 from the germline V gene are MNHEY and SMNVEV (reference sequence). CDR3 residues: CASRPRDRGSYGYTF. CDR3 sequence (DNA): TGTGCCAGCAGGCCACGGGACAGAGGATCTTATGGCTACACCTTC.